This TCR beta chain appears in the sequencing data of a study of human T cells and chemical hapten exposure. For this clonotype: A much more abundant neighbour one base away suggests this may be a read error.

MiXCR, applied by TCRdb to the RACE reads, yields one record per CDR3 protein. The sample lists some 150,000 distinct CDR3 sequences; 12% were seen once. Time point denoted: patch test 2, 6 weeks after DPC sensitization. Documented treatment: therapeutic diphenylcyclopropenone sensitization with weekly scalp DPC. With V trimmed by 5 bases and J by 2 bases, 9 bases remained unmatched. The CDR3 consists of 15 residues. Germline V gives CDR1 SGHTA, CDR2 FQGNSA. The TCR was taken from a woman between 45 and 60 years old with alopecia areata. Some clones in this sample may be carry-over from other donors' samples. This chain uses TRBV7-2 with TRBJ2-7; 7 nucleotides match TRBD2. This sample comprised whole blood, obtained in connection with sensitization to the hapten diphenylcyclopropenone (DPC). CDR3 nucleotide sequence: TGTGCCAGCAGCCCGAATAGGCTAGCGGCCTACGAGCAGTACTTC. Amino acids: CASSPNRLAAYEQYF.